Each of the 4 T cell receptor beta chains below was sequenced from the same sample in a study of cytomegalovirus exposure and HLA in healthy donors. Measured with immunoSEQ multiplex PCR; TCRdb has only the in-frame clones, and not every one. This table holds roughly 120,000 clones, approximately 94% found once. Sequenced input: PBMCs. The receptors originated from a woman aged 18-29 years in good health and CMV-seronegative.

The rearrangement uses TRBV5-4 and TRBJ2-4; 9 nucleotides match TRBD1. V lost 3 bases to trimming and J lost 7 bases; unmatched junction nucleotides: 5. The CDR3 consists of 14 residues. Germline lookup yields CDR1 SGHNT and CDR2 YYREEE (reference sequence). Here the CDR3 reads CASSSRDRENIQYF. CDR3 DNA: TGTGCCAGCAGCTCCCGGGACAGGGAGAACATTCAGTACTTC.

The genes are TRBV6-5 and TRBJ2-7; D gene uncertain. Germline V gene lookup returns CDR1 MNHEY and CDR2 SVGAGI. The CDR3 has 14 residues. V was clipped by 2 bases and J by 2 bases, with 10 bases between them. CDR3 nucleotides: TGTGCCAGCAGTTACACGAATTCGGCCTACGAGCAGTACTTC. It codes for CASSYTNSAYEQYF.

The chain uses TRBV10-3 and TRBJ2-7; D might be TRBD2 (5 bases). Per germline, CDR1 ENHRY and CDR2 SYGVKD. The germline V and J ends were trimmed by 2 bases and 0 bases, with 5 bases remaining between them. CDR3 size: 13 residues. The CDR3 nucleotides read TGTGCCATCAGTGAGGGGAGCTCCTACGAGCAGTACTTC. Translation gives CAISEGSSYEQYF.

The chain has TRBV6-5 and TRBJ1-1, with 8 bases that match TRBD1. Losses at the gene ends were 4 bases for V and 6 bases for J; bases not matched to a gene: 4. This CDR3 spans 13 amino acids. CDR1 and CDR2 (germline): MNHEY, SVGAGI. The DNA of the CDR3 is TGTGCCAGCAGTTCTGACAGGGGAGCTGAAGCTTTCTTT. Amino acids: CASSSDRGAEAFF.